The source of this T cell receptor (beta chain) is a study of cytomegalovirus exposure and HLA in healthy donors. Study at large: HLA-typed donors were the source of around 80 million unique TCRs, which an early data release held.

Overall study findings and caveats: There were several of the most significant clusters that appeared linked to common viral pathogens in a later analysis. V- and J-gene trimming in TCR beta was tied to a missense DCLRE1C variant by an analysis performed later.

13 Jbeta primers and 60 Vbeta primers were used for the PCR. Clones were read by immunoSEQ multiplex PCR, and TCRdb kept only the in-frame ones, dropping some. The table has roughly 120,000 clones, about 73% seen once. The CDR3 is made up of 15 amino acids. The ends were cut back, 5 bases at V and 6 bases at J, with 17 bases in the middle. Germline CDR1 MNHEY, CDR2 SMNVEV (reference sequence). Note on this clone: What it binds is unknown.

Samples came from healthy bone marrow donors. The specimen sequenced was PBMCs. This receptor was taken from a woman in her 30s in good health and CMV-seropositive. V usage is TRBV27 and J usage is TRBJ1-5; D is unresolved. The CDR3 region has the DNA TGTGCCAGCAGTCCAATAATATTGGCGGGTCAGCCCCAGCATTTT. It encodes CASSPIILAGQPQHF.